One and the same sample provided the 22 T cell receptor beta chains below, sequenced in a study of T cells in localized non-small cell lung cancer. TCRdb's table, derived via immunoSEQ multiplex PCR, lists solely in-frame clones and lacks some. This table holds tens of thousands of clones, 81% found once. The material sequenced was peripheral blood mononuclear cells, taken before any cancer treatment. The source of these receptors is a man aged 40 to 75 with stage III lung adenocarcinoma.

The chain recombines TRBV27 with TRBJ2-5; D is possibly TRBD1 (6 bases). The V end lost 5 bases, the J end lost 4 bases, and 14 bases lay between the germline ends. The CDR3 is 14 residues long. CDR1 and CDR2 from the germline V gene are MNHEY and SMNVEV (reference sequence). CDR3 bases: TGTGCCAGCAGTCCGACAGGTCGAGGAGAGACCCAGTACTTC. It is translated as CASSPTGRGETQYF.

This clone was observed a few times. The V and J genes are TRBV10-3 and TRBJ2-2; 7 bases agree with TRBD1. The CDR3 is made up of 16 amino acids. Germline V gene sequence: CDR1 ENHRY, CDR2 SYGVKD. The ends lost 5 bases at V and 4 bases at J; junction bases unmatched: 10. CDR3 amino acids: CAISHNDRAVTGELFF. CDR3 nucleotides: TGTGCCATCAGTCACAACGACAGGGCGGTCACCGGGGAGCTGTTTTTT.

The chain combines TRBV11-3 with TRBJ2-1; TRBD2 matches 8 bases. The length of the CDR3 is 15 residues. V was clipped by 8 bases and J by 7 bases; unmatched bases: 13. CDR1 and CDR2 (germline): SGHNT, YENEEA. This CDR3 is CASAGGVKGRNEQFF. CDR3 nucleotide sequence: TGTGCCAGCGCCGGGGGGGTTAAGGGGAGGAATGAGCAGTTCTTC.

The chain links TRBV5-1 to TRBJ2-7, with D tentatively TRBD2 (5 bases). Germline CDR1 reads SGHRS; CDR2 reads YFSETQ. Trimming took off 3 bases at V and 2 bases at J, with 12 bases between the two ends. The CDR3 extends over 14 amino acids. DNA of the CDR3: TGCGCCAGCAGCTCCGCCGGGATCCCCTACGAGCAGTACTTC. Protein sequence: CASSSAGIPYEQYF.

The V and J genes are TRBV7-9 and TRBJ1-1; 9 nucleotides agree with TRBD1. The CDR3 consists of 13 residues. V lost 3 bases, J lost 4 bases, and 0 bases stayed unmatched. CDR1 SEHNR and CDR2 FQNEAQ come from the germline V gene (reference sequence). The CDR3 coding sequence is TGTGCCAGCAGCTTGACAGGGGGCACTGAAGCTTTCTTT. As protein: CASSLTGGTEAFF.

DNA of the CDR3: TGTGCCAGCAGTGCGACAGGGGTGCGAGAGACCCAGTACTTC. Amino acids: CASSATGVRETQYF. The rearrangement uses TRBV6-5 and TRBJ2-5; 8 bases are shared with TRBD1. The J segment lost 4 bases and the V segment lost 5 bases, leaving 6 bases of the junction unmatched. The CDR3 totals 14 residues. CDR1 and CDR2 from the germline V gene are MNHEY and SVGAGI.

This chain's CDR3 is CASRDRGGPQHF. The CDR3 DNA follows: TGTGCCAGCAGGGACAGGGGTGGGCCCCAGCATTTT. V and J are TRBV2 and TRBJ1-5, with TRBD1 matching 9 bases. CDR1 is SNHLY and CDR2 is FYNNEI in the germline V gene. J lost 9 bases, V lost 6 bases, and 3 bases had no gene match. This CDR3 has 12 residues.

This chain uses TRBV7-2 with TRBJ1-5; 8 bases fit TRBD1. Unmatched junction bases numbered 15, after V lost 5 bases and J lost 6 bases. Germline loops: CDR1 SGHTA, CDR2 FQGNSA. The CDR3 consists of 17 residues. The CDR3 protein is CASSPGIRTGLSQPQHF. In DNA form, the CDR3 reads TGTGCCAGCAGCCCAGGAATAAGGACAGGGCTCAGTCAGCCCCAGCATTTT.

J is TRBJ1-1 and V is TRBV5-4, with 8 bases aligning to TRBD1. The CDR3 runs 16 residues. Germline V gene data show CDR1 as SGHNT and CDR2 as YYREEE (reference sequence). V gave up 3 bases and J gave up 10 bases; unmatched junction bases: 17. The CDR3 region has the DNA TGTGCCAGCAGCTCGAAGGTGACAGGGGATGGAGGAGGAGCTTTCTTT. Residues: CASSSKVTGDGGGAFF.

The CDR3 DNA reads as TGTGCCTGGAGTGGACTAGGACAGGGGGGCTACGAGCAGTACTTC. Protein sequence: CAWSGLGQGGYEQYF. The chain links TRBV30 to TRBJ2-7; 10 nucleotides align to TRBD1. CDR1 GTSNPN and CDR2 SVGIG come from the germline V gene (reference sequence). This CDR3 contains 15 residues. Trimming cost V 1 base and J 3 bases; bases outside gene matches: 6.

This clone was found once. This rearrangement joins TRBV9 to TRBJ2-7; weak D call: TRBD1 (6 bases). The CDR3 extends over 14 amino acids. Germline V gives CDR1 SGDLS, CDR2 YYNGEE. Deletions cut 7 bases from V and 0 bases from J, with 14 bases between. The CDR3 sequence: CASGVTGSSYEQYF. The CDR3 DNA reads TGTGCCAGCGGAGTAACAGGGAGCTCCTACGAGCAGTACTTC.

This clone was seen a single time. The V gene is TRBV7-2, the J gene TRBJ2-3; 7 bases agree with TRBD2. Germline CDR1 and CDR2: SGHTA and FQGNSA. The CDR3 sequence is 16 residues long. The V gene end was trimmed by 4 bases and the J gene end by 6 bases; junction bases not matched to a gene: 13. The CDR3 loop reads CASSSPLLGGGDTQYF. CDR3 sequence (DNA): TGTGCCAGCAGCTCTCCTCTTCTCGGGGGAGGGGATACGCAGTATTTT.

The chain links TRBV7-2 to TRBJ1-5; D perhaps matches TRBD1 (5 bases). From germline, CDR1 is SGHTA and CDR2 FQGNSA. This CDR3 spans 14 amino acids. Trimming took 2 bases from V and 3 from J, leaving 8 bases between them. CDR3 DNA: TGTGCCAGCAGCTTAATGGGGACCAATCAGCCCCAGCATTTT. It yields the protein CASSLMGTNQPQHF.

This clone was seen once. Germline and junction disagree at one end, which may indicate a read error. Distinct nucleotide sequences in the sample also encode this CDR3. The rearrangement joins TRBV28 to TRBJ1-2; unclear D gene. The CDR3 spans 13 residues. The V gene's germline CDR1 is MDHEN and CDR2 SYDVKM. In nucleotides, the CDR3 is TGCGCCAGCAGTTTAATGGCAGTCTATGGCTACACCTTC. Residues: CASSLMAVYGYTF.

The genes are TRBV7-8 and TRBJ1-5, with a tentative D call TRBD1 (5 bases). Trimming pared 1 base from V and 0 bases from J, leaving 10 bases between. Per the germline V gene, CDR1 is SGHVS and CDR2 is FQNEAQ. The CDR3 contains 16 residues. CDR3 DNA: TGTGCCAGCAGCTTAGTTCGGACAAATAGCAATCAGCCCCAGCATTTT. This gives the protein CASSLVRTNSNQPQHF. Supplemented by reference TRBV7-8 and TRBJ1-5, the full variable domain reads GAGVSQSPRYKVAKRGQDVALRCDPISGHVSLFWYQQALGQGPEFLTYFQNEAQLDKSGLPSDRFFAERPEGSVSTLKIQRTQQEDSAVYLCASSLVRTNSNQPQHFGDGTRLSIL.

This clone came up once. The chain uses TRBV19 and TRBJ2-1, with a possible D match to TRBD1 (6 bases). Germline CDR1 is LNHDA and CDR2 is SQIVND (reference sequence). The CDR3 contains 16 residues. Trimming pared 6 bases from V and 5 bases from J, leaving 20 bases between. CDR3 residues: CASSQITGLWDNEQFF. In DNA, the CDR3 is TGTGCCAGTAGCCAAATTACAGGGCTTTGGGACAATGAGCAGTTCTTC.

There are a few counts of this clone. The chain employs TRBV6-5 and TRBJ2-5; 7 nucleotides agree with TRBD1. The CDR3 is 12 residues long. Germline CDR1 MNHEY, CDR2 SVGAGI. V gave up 4 bases and J gave up 4 bases; unmatched junction bases: 0. CDR3 DNA: TGTGCCAGCAGTTCAGGGGGAGAGACCCAGTACTTC. Translated, it gives CASSSGGETQYF.

The chain combines TRBV4-2 with TRBJ2-3, with 13 bases fitting TRBD2. Germline V gene lookup returns CDR1 LGHNA and CDR2 YNFKEQ. The CDR3 contains 17 residues. J gave up 4 bases and V 4 bases, and 8 bases lay outside the gene matches. CDR3 DNA: TGTGCCAGCAGCCTCACTAGCGGGGGGGCCCCCCCAGATACGCAGTATTTT. Translation: CASSLTSGGAPPDTQYF.

The chain uses TRBV6-1 and TRBJ2-4; TRBD2 matches 9 bases. The ends lost 2 bases at V and 1 base at J; junction bases unmatched: 12. CDR3 length: 19 amino acids. Germline V gene data show CDR1 as MNHNS and CDR2 as SASEGT. The CDR3 DNA follows: TGTGCCAGCAGTGAATGGGTAGCGGGGGAGTCCGTGGCCAAAAACATTCAGTACTTC. Its translation: CASSEWVAGESVAKNIQYF.

J is TRBJ2-3 and V is TRBV9; perhaps TRBD1 as D (6 bases). CDR1 and CDR2 from the germline V gene are SGDLS and YYNGEE. The CDR3 is 15 amino acids. Trimming left V 4 bases short and J 0 bases short, with 12 bases between. The DNA for the CDR3 is TGTGCCAGCAGCCCTCGGGGACAAAGCACAGATACGCAGTATTTT. It codes for CASSPRGQSTDTQYF.

This clone was seen once. The chain is built from TRBV25-1 and TRBJ1-2, with 11 bases aligning to TRBD1. With 2 bases clipped from V and 7 bases from J, the junction kept 6 bases outside the gene matches. This CDR3 region has 15 residues. Germline CDR1 is MGHDK and CDR2 is SYGVNS. CDR3 in DNA: TGTGCCAGCAGTGAACCGGGACAGGGGGGGTCTGGCTACACCTTC. Its translation: CASSEPGQGGSGYTF.

The V and J genes are TRBV2 and TRBJ1-4, with a weak D call TRBD1 (6 bases). The V gene's germline CDR1 is SNHLY and CDR2 FYNNEI. The CDR3 totals 17 residues. V was trimmed by 6 bases and J by 5 bases, leaving 22 bases between them. CDR3 sequence reads: CASSEITGPGQNEKLFF. In DNA, the CDR3 is TGTGCCAGCAGCGAAATTACCGGACCGGGACAAAATGAAAAACTGTTTTTT.